This T cell receptor beta chain was sequenced for a study of blood T cell repertoires in COVID-19. About the study: Some COVID-19 samples were acute and others convalescent; all came from the United States, Italy and Spain. Sample material is recorded as cDNA or gDNA derived from T cells, B-cell-depleted T cells, or PBMCs.

Original analysis: Estimation of nucleated cell counts was performed using reference gene primer amplification. TCRdb's table, derived via immunoSEQ multiplex PCR, lists solely in-frame clones and lacks some. The DNA gave D and trimming, while V, J and clone size come from that table. Among about 88,000 clones, roughly 87% were seen once, and the ten largest hold around 5%. CDR3 size: 16 residues. The ends were cut back, 5 bases at V and 3 bases at J, with 20 bases in the middle. Germline CDR1 is LNHDA and CDR2 is SQIVND (reference sequence). This clonotype was obtained from an elderly woman with active COVID-19. J is TRBJ2-7 and V is TRBV19; D not certain. The specimen sequenced was peripheral blood. In DNA form, the CDR3 reads TGTGCCAGTAGTCCTCCTCTGAGATACGGTTTCTACGAGCAGTACTTC. Translating gives CASSPPLRYGFYEQYF.